This T cell receptor (beta chain) was identified in a study of blood T cells in healthy people across ages. This clonotype was observed many times. Using a J-beta primer mix together with a sample-barcoded 5' primer, a second PCR was run for about 6 to 12 cycles. Each CDR3 protein gets one entry after TCRdb re-called the 5' RACE reads with MiXCR. The sample has approximately 490,000 distinct CDR3 sequences, about 24% seen once. The data were also submitted as part of a second study, on T cells of mothers and their children.

This receptor was obtained from a boy aged 10-17 years in good health. Source material: blood.

CDR3 sequence reads: CASSLGLAGGPDTQYF. The CDR3 DNA is TGTGCCAGCAGTTTGGGGCTAGCGGGGGGTCCGGATACGCAGTATTTT. The chain is built from TRBV28 and TRBJ2-3; the match to TRBD2 covers 11 bases. This CDR3 has 16 residues. Losses at the gene ends were 3 bases for V and 6 bases for J; bases not matched to a gene: 8. The germline CDR1 and CDR2 sequences are MDHEN and SYDVKM.